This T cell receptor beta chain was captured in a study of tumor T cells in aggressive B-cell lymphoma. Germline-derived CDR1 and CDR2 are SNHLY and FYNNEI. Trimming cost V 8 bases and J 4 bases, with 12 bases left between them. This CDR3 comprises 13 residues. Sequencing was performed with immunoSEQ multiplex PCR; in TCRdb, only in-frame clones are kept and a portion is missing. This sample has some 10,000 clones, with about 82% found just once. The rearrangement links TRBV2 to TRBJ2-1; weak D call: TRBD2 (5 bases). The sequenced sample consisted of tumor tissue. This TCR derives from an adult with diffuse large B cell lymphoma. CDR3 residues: CASALRGYNEQFF. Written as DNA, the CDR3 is TGTGCCAGCGCCCTCCGGGGATACAATGAGCAGTTCTTC.